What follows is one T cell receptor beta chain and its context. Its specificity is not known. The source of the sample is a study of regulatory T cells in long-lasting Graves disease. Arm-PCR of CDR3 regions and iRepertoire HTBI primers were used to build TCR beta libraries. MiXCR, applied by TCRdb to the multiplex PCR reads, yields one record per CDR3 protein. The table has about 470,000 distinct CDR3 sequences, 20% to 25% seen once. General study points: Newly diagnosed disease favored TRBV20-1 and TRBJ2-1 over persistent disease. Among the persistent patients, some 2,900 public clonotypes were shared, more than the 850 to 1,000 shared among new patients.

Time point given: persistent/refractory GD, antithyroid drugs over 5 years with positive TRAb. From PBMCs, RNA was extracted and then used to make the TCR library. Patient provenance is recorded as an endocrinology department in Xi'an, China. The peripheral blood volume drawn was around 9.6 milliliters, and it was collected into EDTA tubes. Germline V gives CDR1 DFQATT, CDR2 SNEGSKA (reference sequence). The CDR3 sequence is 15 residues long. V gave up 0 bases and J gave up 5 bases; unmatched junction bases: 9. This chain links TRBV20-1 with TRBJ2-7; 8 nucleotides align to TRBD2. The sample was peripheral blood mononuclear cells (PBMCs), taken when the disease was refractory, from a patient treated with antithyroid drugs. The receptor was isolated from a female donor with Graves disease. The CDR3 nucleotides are TGCAGTGCTAGAGATATGCGGGGGGCCGGGCACGAGCAGTACTTC. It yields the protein CSARDMRGAGHEQYF.